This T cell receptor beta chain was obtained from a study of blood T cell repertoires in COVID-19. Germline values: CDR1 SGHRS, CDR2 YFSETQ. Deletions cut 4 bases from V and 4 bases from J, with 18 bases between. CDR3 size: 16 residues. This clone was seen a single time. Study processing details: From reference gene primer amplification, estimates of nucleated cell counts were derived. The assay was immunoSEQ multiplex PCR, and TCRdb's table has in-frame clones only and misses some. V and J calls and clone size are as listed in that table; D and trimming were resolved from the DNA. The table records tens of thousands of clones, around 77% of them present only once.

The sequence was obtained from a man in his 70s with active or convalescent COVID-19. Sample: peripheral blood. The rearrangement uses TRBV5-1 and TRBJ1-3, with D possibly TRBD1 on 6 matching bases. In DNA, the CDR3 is TGCGCCAGCAGCCCCACAACAACAGGGCCCGGAAACACCATATATTTT. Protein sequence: CASSPTTTGPGNTIYF.